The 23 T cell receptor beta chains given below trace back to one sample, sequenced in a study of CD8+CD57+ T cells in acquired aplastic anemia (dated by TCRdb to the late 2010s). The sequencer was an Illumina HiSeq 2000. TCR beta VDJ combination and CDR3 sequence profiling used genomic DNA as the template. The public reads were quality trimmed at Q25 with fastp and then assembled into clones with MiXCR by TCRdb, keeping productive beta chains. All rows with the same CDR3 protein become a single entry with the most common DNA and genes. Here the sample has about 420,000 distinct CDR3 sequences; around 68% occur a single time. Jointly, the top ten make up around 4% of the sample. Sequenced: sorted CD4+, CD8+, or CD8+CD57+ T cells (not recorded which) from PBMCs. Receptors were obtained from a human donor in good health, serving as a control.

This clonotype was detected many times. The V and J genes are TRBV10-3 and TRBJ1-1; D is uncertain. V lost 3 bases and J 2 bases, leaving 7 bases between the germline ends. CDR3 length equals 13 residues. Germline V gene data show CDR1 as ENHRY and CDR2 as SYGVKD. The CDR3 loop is CAISEGFNTEAFF. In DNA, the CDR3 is TGTGCCATCAGTGAAGGGTTCAACACTGAAGCTTTCTTT.

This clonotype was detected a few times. The CDR3: CASTPTGGQTQYF. The CDR3 region has the DNA TGTGCCAGCACTCCGACAGGGGGCCAGACCCAGTACTTC. The J gene is TRBJ2-5, the V gene TRBV2; 10 bases fit TRBD1. V shed 7 bases and J 6 bases; nucleotides not matched to a gene: 5. The CDR3 length is 13 residues. Germline V gene lookup returns CDR1 SNHLY and CDR2 FYNNEI. Supplemented by reference TRBV2 and TRBJ2-5, the full variable domain reads EPEVTQTPSHQVTQMGQEVILRCVPISNHLYFYWYRQILGQKVEFLVSFYNNEISEKSEIFDDQFSVERPDGSNFTLKIRSTKLEDSAMYFCASTPTGGQTQYFGPGTRLLVL.

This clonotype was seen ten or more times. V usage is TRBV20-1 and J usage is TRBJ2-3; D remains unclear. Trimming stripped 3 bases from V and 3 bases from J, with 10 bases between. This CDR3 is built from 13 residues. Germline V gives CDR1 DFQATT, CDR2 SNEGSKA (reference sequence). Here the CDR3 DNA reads TGCAGTGCTAGTGGGGTTCAGACAGATACGCAGTATTTT. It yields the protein CSASGVQTDTQYF.

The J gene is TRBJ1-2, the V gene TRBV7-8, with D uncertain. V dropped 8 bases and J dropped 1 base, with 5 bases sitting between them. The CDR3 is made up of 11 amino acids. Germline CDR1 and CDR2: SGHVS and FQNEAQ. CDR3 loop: CASAINYGYTF. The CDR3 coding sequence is TGTGCCAGCGCAATTAACTATGGCTACACCTTC.

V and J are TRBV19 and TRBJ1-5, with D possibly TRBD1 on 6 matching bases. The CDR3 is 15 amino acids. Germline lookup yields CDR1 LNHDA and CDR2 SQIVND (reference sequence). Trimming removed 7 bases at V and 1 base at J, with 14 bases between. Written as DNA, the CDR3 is TGTGCCAGTACCTCTCAGGGGCTGAGCAATCAGCCCCAGCATTTT. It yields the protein CASTSQGLSNQPQHF.

The CDR3 is CASSVSGLVYYQYTF. CDR3 sequence (DNA): TGTGCCAGCAGCGTGTCGGGACTAGTCTACTATCAGTACACCTTC. The chain links TRBV9 to TRBJ1-2; D perhaps matches TRBD1 (5 bases). Germline CDR1 is SGDLS and CDR2 is YYNGEE. Trimming removed 2 bases from V and 11 bases from J, with 22 bases in between. The CDR3 sequence is 15 residues long.

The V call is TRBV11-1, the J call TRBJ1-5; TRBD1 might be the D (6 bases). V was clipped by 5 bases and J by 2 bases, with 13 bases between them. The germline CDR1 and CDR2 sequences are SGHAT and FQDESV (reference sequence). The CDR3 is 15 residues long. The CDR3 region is CASSTYRVGNQPQHF. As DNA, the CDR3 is TGTGCCAGCAGCACTTACAGGGTAGGCAATCAGCCCCAGCATTTT.

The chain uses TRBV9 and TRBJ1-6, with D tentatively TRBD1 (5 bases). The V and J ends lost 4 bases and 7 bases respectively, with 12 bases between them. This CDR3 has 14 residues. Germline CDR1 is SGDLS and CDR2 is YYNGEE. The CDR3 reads CASSQTVQNSPLHF. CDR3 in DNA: TGTGCCAGCAGCCAGACAGTCCAAAATTCACCCCTCCACTTT.

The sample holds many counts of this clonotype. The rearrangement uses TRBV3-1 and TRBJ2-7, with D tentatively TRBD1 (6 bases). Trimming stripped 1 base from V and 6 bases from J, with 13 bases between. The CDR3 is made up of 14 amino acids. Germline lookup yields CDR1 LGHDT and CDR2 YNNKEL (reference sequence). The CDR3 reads CASSQVSGAVEQYF. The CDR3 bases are TGTGCCAGCAGCCAAGTTTCAGGGGCGGTCGAGCAGTACTTC.

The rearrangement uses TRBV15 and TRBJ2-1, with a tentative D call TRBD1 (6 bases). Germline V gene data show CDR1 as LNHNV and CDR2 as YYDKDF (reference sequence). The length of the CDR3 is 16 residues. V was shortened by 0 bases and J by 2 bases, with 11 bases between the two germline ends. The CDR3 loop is CATSRDVYRAYNEQFF. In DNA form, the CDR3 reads TGTGCCACCAGCAGAGATGTGTACAGGGCCTACAATGAGCAGTTCTTC.

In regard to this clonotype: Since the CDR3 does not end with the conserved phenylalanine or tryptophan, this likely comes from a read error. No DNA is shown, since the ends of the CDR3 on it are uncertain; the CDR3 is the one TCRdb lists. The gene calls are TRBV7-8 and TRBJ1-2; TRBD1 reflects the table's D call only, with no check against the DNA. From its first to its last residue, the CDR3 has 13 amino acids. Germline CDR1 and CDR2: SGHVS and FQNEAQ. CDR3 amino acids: CASSLPGGDQYFG.

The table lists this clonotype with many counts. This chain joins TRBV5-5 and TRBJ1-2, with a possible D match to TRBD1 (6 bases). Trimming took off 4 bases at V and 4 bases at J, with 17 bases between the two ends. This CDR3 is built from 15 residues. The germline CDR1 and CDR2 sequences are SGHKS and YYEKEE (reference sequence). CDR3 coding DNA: TGTGCCAGCAGCGAGACGGGGGGGCTTGCCTATGGCTACACCTTC. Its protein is CASSETGGLAYGYTF.

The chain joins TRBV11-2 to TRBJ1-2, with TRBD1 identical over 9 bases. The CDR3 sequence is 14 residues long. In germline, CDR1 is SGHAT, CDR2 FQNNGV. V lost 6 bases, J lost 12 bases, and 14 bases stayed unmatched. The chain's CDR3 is CASRNYGQGSGNTF. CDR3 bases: TGTGCCAGCAGAAACTACGGACAGGGGTCTGGAAACACCTTC.

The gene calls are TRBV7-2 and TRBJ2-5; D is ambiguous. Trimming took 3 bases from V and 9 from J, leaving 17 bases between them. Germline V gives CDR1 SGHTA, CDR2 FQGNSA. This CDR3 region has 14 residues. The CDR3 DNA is TGTGCCAGCAGCTTGGCAAGTAATAATCAGCCCCAGTACTTC. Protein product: CASSLASNNQPQYF.

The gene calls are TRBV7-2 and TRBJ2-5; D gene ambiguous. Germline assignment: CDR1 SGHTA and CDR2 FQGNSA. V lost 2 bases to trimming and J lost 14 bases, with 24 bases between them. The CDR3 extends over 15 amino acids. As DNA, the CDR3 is TGTGCCAGCAGCTTACCAGTGGGTGAAGAGACCCAGCACTACTTC. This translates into CASSLPVGEETQHYF.

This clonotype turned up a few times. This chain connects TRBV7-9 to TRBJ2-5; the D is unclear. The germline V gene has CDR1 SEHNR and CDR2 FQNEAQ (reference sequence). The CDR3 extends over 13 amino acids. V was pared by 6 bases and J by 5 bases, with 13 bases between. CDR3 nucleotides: TGTGCCAGCAGGCTCCGGGCCCAGGAGACCCAGTACTTC. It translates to CASRLRAQETQYF.

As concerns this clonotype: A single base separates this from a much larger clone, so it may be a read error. This chain's CDR3 is CASSYGQVYASYTF. The CDR3 DNA reads TGTGCCAGCAGTTACGGACAGGTCTATGCTAGCTACACCTTC. The chain combines TRBV6-2 or TRBV6-3 with TRBJ1-2; 7 nucleotides align to TRBD1. The CDR3 covers 14 residues. Per germline, CDR1 MNHEY and CDR2 SVGEGT. V lost 2 bases to trimming and J lost 9 bases; unmatched junction nucleotides: 9.

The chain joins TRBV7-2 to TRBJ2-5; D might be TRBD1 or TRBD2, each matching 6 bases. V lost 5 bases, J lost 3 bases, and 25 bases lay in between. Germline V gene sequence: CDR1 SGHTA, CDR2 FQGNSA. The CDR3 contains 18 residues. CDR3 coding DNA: TGTGCCAGCAGCGCAGGGGCTCGGGGGCTTCCAGTGGAAGAGACCCAGTACTTC. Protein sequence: CASSAGARGLPVEETQYF.

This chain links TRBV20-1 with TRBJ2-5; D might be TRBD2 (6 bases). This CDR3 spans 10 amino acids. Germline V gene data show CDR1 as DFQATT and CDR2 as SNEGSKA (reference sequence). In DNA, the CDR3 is TGCCGGGCGGGACAAGAGACCCAGTACTTC. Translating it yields CRAGQETQYF.

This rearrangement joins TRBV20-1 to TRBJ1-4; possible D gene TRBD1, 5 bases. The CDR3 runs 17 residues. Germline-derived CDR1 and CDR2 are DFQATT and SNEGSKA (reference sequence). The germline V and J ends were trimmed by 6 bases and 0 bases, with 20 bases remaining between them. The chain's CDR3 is CSAGTHIAAATNEKLFF. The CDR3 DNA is TGCAGTGCCGGGACCCATATTGCGGCTGCAACTAATGAAAAACTGTTTTTT.

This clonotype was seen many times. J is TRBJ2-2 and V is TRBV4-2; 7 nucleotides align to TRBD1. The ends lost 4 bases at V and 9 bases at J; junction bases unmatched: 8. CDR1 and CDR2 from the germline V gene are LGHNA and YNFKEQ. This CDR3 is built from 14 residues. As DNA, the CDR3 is TGTGCCAGCAGCCCCTTGACAGGGTTGAGGGAGCTGTTTTTT. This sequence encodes CASSPLTGLRELFF.

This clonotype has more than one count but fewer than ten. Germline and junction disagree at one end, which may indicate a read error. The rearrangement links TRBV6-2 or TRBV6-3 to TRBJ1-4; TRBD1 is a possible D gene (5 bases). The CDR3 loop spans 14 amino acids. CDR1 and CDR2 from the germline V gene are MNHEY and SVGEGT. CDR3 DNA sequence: TGTGCCAGCAGATCGGACAAGTTGAATGAAGAACTGTTTTTT. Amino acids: CASRSDKLNEELFF.

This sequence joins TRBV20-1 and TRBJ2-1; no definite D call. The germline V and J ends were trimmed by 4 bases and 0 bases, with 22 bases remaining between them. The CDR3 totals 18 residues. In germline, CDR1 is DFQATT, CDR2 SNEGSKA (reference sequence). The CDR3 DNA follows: TGCAGTGCTATCACAACGAACACTGAAGAGAGCTCCTACAATGAGCAGTTCTTC. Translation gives CSAITTNTEESSYNEQFF.